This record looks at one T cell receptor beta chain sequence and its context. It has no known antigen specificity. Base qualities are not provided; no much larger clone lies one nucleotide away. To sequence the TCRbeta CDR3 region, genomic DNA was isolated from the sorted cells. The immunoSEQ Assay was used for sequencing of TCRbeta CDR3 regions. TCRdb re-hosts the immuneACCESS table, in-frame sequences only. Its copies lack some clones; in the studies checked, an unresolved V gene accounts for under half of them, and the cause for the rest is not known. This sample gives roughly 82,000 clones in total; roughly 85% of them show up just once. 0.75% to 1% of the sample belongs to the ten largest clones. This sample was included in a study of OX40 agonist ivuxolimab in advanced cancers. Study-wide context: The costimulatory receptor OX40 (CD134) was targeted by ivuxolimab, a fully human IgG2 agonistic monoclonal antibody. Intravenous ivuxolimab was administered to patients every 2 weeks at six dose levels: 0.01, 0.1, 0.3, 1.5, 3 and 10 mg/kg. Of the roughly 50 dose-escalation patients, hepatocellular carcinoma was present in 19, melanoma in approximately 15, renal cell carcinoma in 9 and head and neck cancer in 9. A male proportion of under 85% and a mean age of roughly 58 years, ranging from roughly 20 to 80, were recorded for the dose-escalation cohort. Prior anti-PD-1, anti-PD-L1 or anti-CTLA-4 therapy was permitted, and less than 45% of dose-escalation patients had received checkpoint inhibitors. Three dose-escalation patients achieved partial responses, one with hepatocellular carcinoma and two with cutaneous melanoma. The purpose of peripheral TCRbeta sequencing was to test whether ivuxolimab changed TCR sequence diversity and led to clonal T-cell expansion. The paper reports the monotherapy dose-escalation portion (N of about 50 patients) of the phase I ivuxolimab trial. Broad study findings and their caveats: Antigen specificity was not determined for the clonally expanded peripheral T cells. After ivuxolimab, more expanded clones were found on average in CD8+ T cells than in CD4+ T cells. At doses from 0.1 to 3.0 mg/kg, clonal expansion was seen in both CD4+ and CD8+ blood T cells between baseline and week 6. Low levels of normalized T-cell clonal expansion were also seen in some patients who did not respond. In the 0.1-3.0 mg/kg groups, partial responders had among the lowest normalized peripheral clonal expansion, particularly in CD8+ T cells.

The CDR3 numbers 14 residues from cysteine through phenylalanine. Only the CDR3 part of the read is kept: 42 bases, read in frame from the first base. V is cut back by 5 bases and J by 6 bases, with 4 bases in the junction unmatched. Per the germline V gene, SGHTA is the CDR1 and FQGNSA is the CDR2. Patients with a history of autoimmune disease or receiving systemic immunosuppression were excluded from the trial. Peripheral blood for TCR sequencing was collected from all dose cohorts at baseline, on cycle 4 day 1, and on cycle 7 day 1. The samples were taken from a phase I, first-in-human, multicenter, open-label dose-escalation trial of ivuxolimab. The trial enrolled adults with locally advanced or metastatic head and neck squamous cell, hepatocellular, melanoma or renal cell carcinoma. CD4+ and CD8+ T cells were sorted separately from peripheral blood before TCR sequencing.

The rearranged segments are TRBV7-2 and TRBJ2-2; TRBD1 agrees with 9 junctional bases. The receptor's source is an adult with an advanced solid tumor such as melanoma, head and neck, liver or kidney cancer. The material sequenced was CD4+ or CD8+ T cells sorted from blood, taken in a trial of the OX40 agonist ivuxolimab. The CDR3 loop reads CASSRQGGSGELFF. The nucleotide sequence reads TGTGCCAGCAGCCGACAGGGGGGGTCCGGGGAGCTGTTTTTT.